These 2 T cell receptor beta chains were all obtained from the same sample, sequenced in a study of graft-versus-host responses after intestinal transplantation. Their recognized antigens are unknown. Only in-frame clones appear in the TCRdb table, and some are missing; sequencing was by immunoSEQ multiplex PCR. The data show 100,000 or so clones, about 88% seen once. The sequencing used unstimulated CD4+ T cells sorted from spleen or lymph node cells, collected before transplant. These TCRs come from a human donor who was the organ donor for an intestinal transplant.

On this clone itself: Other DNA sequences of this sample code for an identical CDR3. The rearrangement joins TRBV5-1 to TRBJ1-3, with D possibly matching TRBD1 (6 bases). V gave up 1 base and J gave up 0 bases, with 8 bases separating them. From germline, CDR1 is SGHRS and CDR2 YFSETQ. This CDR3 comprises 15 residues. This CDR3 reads CASSLSRGSGNTIYF. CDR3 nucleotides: TGCGCCAGCAGCTTGTCCAGGGGCTCTGGAAACACCATATATTTT.

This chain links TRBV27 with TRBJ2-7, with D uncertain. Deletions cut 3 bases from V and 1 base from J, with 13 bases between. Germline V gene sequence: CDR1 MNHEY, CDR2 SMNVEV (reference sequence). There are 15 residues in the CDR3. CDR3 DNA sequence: TGTGCCAGCAGTTTGGTGGGCCTCCCATCCTACGAGCAGTACTTC. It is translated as CASSLVGLPSYEQYF.